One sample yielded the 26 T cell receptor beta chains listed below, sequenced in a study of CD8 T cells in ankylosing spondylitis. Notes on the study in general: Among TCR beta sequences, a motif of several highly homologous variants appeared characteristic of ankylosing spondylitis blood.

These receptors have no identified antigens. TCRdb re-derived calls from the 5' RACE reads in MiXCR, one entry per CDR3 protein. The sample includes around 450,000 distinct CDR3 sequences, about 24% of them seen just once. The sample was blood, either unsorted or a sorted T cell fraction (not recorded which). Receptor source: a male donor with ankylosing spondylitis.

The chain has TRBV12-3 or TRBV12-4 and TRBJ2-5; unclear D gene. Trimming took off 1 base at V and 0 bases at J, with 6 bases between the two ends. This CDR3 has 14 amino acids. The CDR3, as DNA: TGTGCCAGCAGTTTAGACACGTACCAAGAGACCCAGTACTTC. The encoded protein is CASSLDTYQETQYF.

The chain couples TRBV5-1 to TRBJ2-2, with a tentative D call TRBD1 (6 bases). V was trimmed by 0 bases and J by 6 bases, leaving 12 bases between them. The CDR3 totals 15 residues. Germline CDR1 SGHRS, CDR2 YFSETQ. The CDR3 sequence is CASSLDRVISGELFF. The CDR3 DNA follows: TGCGCCAGCAGCTTGGACAGGGTAATATCCGGGGAGCTGTTTTTT.

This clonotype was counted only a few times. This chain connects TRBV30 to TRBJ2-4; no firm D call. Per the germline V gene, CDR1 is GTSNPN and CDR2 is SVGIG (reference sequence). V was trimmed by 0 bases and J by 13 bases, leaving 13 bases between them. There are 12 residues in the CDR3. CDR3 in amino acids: CAWSVPGPLQYF. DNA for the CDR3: TGTGCCTGGAGTGTACCTGGGCCACTACAGTACTTC.

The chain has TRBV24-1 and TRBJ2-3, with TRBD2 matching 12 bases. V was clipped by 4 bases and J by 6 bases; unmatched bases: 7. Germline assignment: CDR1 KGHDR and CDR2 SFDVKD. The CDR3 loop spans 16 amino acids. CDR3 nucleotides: TGTGCCACCAGTGACCAACGGACTAGCGGGACCGATACGCAGTATTTT. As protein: CATSDQRTSGTDTQYF.

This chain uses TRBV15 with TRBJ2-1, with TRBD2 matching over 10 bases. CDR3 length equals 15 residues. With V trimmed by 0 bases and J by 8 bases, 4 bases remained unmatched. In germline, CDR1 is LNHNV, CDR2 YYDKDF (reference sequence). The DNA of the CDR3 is TGTGCCACCAGCAGAGATCCAGCGGGAGGGTATGAGCAGTTCTTC. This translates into CATSRDPAGGYEQFF.

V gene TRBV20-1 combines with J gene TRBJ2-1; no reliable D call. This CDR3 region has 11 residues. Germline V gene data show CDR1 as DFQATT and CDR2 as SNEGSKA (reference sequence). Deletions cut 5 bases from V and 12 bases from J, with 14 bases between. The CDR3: CSADDRLGQFF. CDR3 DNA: TGCAGTGCTGATGACCGATTGGGGCAGTTCTTC.

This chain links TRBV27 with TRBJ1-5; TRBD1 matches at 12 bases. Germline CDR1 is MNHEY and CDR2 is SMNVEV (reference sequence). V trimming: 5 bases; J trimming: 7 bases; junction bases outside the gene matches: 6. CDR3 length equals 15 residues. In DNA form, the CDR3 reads TGTGCCAGCAGTGGGGGACAGGGGGCAGGGCAGCCCCAGCATTTT. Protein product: CASSGGQGAGQPQHF.

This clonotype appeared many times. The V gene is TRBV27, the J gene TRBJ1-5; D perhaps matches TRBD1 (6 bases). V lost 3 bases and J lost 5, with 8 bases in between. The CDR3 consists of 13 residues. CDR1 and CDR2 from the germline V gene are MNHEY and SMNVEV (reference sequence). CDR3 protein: CASSLYRDQPQHF. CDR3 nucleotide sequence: TGTGCCAGCAGTTTGTACAGGGATCAGCCCCAGCATTTT.

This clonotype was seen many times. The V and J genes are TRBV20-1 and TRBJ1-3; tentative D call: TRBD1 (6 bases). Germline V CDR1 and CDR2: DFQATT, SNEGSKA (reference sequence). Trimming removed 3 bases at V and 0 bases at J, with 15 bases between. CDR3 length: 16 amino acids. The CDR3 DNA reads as TGCAGTGCTAGCGCCCCGGACAGTTACTCTGGAAACACCATATATTTT. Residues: CSASAPDSYSGNTIYF.

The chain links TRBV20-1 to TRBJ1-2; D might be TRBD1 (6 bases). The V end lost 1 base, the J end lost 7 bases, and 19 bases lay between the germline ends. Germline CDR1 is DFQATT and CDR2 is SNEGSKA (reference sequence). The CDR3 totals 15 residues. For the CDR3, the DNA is TGCAGTGCTAGAGCATTGGGGTCGGGGGCCTCTGGCTACACCTTC. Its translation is CSARALGSGASGYTF.

In DNA form, the CDR3 reads TGCGCCAGCAGCGCGGGACTACGTAAAGAGACCCAGTACTTC. It specifies CASSAGLRKETQYF. The chain uses TRBV5-1 and TRBJ2-5, with TRBD2 matching over 7 bases. The CDR3 is 14 amino acids. The V and J ends lost 4 bases and 3 bases, in that order; junction bases with no gene match: 6. The germline V gene has CDR1 SGHRS and CDR2 YFSETQ.

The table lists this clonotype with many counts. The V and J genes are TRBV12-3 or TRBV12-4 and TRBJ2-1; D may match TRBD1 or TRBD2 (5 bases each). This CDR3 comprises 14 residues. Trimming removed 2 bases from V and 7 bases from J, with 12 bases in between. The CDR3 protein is CASSLTGGGNEQFF. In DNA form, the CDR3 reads TGTGCCAGCAGTTTAACTGGGGGTGGGAATGAGCAGTTCTTC.

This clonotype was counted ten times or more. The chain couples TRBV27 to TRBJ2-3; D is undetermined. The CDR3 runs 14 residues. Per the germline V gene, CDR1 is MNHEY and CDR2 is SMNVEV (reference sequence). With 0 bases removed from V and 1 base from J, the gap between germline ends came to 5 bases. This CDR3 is CASSLSLGTDTQYF. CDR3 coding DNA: TGTGCCAGCAGTTTATCCCTGGGCACAGATACGCAGTATTTT.

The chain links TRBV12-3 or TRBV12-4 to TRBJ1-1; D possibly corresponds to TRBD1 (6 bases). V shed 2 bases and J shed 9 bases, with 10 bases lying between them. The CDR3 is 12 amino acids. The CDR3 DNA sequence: TGTGCCAGCAGTTTAAACAGGGAGCAAGCTTTCTTT. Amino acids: CASSLNREQAFF.

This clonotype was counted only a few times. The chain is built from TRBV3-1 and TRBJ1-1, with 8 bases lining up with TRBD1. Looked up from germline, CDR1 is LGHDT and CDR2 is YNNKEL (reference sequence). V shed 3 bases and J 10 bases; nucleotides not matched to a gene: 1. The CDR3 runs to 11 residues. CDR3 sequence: CASSHGQGAFF. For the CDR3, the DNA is TGTGCCAGCAGCCACGGACAGGGAGCTTTCTTT.

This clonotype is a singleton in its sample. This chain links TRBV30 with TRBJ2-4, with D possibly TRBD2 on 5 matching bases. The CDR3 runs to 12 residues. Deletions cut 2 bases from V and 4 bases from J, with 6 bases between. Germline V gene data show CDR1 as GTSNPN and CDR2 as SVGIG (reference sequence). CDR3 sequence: CAWSSGKNIQYF. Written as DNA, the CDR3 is TGTGCCTGGAGTAGCGGAAAAAACATTCAGTACTTC.

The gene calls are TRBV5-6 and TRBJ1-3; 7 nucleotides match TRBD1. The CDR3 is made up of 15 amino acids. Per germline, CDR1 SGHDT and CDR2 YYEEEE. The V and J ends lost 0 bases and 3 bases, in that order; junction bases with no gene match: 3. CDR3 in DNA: TGTGCCAGCAGCTTGGACAGGGGCTTTGGAAACACCATATATTTT. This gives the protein CASSLDRGFGNTIYF.

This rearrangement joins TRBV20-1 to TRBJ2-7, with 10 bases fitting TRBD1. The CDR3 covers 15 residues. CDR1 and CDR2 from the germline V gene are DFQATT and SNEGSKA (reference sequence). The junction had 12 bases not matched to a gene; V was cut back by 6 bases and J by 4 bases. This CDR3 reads CSATIRQGATYEQYV. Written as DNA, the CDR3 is TGCAGTGCAACCATCCGACAGGGGGCAACGTACGAGCAGTACGTC.

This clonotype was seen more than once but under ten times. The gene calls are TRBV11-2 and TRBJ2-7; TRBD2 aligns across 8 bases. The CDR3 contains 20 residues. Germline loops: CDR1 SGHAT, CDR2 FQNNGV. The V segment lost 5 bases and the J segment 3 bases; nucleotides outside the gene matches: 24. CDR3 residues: CASSSRDDRTSGSKNYEQYF. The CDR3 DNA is TGTGCCAGCAGCAGCCGGGACGATCGAACGAGCGGGAGTAAGAACTACGAGCAGTACTTC.

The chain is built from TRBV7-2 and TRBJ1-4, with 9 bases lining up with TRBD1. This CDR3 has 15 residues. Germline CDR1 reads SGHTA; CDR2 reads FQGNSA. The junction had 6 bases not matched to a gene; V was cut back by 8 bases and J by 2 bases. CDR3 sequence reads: CASSPTGGTNEKLFF. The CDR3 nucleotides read TGTGCCAGCTCCCCCACAGGGGGCACTAATGAAAAACTGTTTTTT.

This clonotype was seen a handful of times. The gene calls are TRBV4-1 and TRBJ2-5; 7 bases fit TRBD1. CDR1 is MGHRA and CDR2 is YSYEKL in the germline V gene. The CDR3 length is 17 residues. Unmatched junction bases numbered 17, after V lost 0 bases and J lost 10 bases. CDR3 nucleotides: TGCGCCAGCAGCCAAGAGGGTACAGGGGCGATCCCCCGGGTCCAGTACTTC. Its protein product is CASSQEGTGAIPRVQYF.

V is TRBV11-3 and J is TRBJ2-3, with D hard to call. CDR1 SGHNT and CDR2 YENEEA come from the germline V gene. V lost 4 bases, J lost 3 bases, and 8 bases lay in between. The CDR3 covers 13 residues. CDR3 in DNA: TGTGCCAGCAGCTCCCTCTGGACAGATACGCAGTATTTT. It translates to CASSSLWTDTQYF.

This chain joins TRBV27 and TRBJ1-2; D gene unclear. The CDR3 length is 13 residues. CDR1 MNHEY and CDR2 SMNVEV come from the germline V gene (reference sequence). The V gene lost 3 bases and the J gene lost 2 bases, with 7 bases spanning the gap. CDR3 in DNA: TGTGCCAGCAGTTTCTACGAGAACTATGGCTACACCTTC. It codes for CASSFYENYGYTF.

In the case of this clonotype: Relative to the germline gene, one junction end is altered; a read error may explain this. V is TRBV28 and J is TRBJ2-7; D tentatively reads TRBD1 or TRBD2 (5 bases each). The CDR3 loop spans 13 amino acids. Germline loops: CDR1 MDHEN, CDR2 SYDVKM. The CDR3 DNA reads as TGTGCCAGCAGCCTTGAGGGCCCCAGGGTGAGGGTCTTC. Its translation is CASSLEGPRVRVF.

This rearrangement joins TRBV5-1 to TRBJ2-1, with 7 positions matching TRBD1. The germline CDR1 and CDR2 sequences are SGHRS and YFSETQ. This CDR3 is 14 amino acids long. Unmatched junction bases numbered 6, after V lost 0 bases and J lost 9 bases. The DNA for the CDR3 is TGCGCCAGCAGCTTGGAACAGGGGCGGCCTGAGCAGTTCTTC. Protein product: CASSLEQGRPEQFF.

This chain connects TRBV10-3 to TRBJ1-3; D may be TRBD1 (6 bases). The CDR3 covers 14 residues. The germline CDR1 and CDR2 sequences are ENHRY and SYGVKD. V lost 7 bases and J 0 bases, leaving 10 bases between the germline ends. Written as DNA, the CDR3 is TGTGCCATCACTGGACAGATCTCTGGAAACACCATATATTTT. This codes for CAITGQISGNTIYF.